This passage covers 26 T cell receptor beta chains from one sample sequenced in a study of long-term antiretroviral therapy in people with HIV. At survey level, the immunoSEQ assay was run in its v3.0 version. Sequencing was performed with immunoSEQ multiplex PCR; in TCRdb, only in-frame clones are kept and a portion is missing. The sample holds 30,000 to 35,000 clones, around 74% seen once. The source was unsorted PBMCs, collected 3 years after starting antiretroviral therapy. These receptors came from a man in his fifties or sixties with HIV.

This clone was observed once. The rearrangement links TRBV28 to TRBJ1-2, with D unresolved. The germline V gene encodes CDR1 MDHEN and CDR2 SYDVKM. This CDR3 has 12 amino acids. Deletions cut 3 bases from V and 4 bases from J, with 6 bases between. CDR3 protein: CASSFRGYGYTF. CDR3 DNA: TGTGCCAGCAGTTTTCGGGGCTATGGCTACACCTTC.

The CDR3 spells CASSLVGTGASGANVLTF. CDR3 nucleotides: TGCGCCAGCAGCTTGGTAGGGACAGGGGCCTCTGGGGCCAACGTCCTGACTTTC. J is TRBJ2-6 and V is TRBV5-1, with 10 bases aligning to TRBD1. Germline V gene data show CDR1 as SGHRS and CDR2 as YFSETQ. The CDR3 extends over 18 amino acids. V shed 0 bases and J 0 bases; nucleotides not matched to a gene: 3.

This clone has only a few counts. The chain has TRBV6-5 and TRBJ2-7; 7 nucleotides align to TRBD1. Germline V gene lookup returns CDR1 MNHEY and CDR2 SVGAGI. V lost 6 bases and J lost 6; bases outside the gene matches: 8. The length of the CDR3 is 13 residues. CDR3 amino acids: CASRRTGQSEQYF. The CDR3 DNA reads TGTGCCAGCAGACGGACAGGACAAAGCGAGCAGTACTTC.

The chain is built from TRBV29-1 and TRBJ1-5, with 7 nucleotides matching TRBD1. The CDR3 covers 16 residues. The germline V gene has CDR1 SQVTM and CDR2 ANQGSEA. Trimming at V came to 2 bases and at J to 0 bases, leaving 7 bases not matched to a gene. This CDR3 is CSVEPDRSYSNQPQHF. DNA of the CDR3: TGCAGCGTTGAACCGGACAGGTCTTATAGCAATCAGCCCCAGCATTTT.

V usage is TRBV5-8 and J usage is TRBJ2-7; D unresolved. V lost 4 bases to trimming and J lost 3 bases, with 20 bases between them. Per germline, CDR1 SGHTS and CDR2 YDEGEE. The CDR3 covers 16 residues. The CDR3 DNA reads TGTGCCAGCAGCCCTGAGGCAGTACCTTCGCTCTACGAGCAGTACTTC. Amino acids: CASSPEAVPSLYEQYF. Full variable domain (rest looked up from reference TRBV5-8 and TRBJ2-7): EAGVTQSPTHLIKTRGQQATLRCSPISGHTSVYWYQQALGLGLQFLLWYDEGEERNRGNFPPRFSGRQFPNYSSELNVNALELEDSALYLCASSPEAVPSLYEQYFGPGTRLTVT.

This clone was found once. The V gene is TRBV5-4, the J gene TRBJ2-5; a weak D match, TRBD2 (6 bases). From germline, CDR1 is SGHNT and CDR2 YYREEE (reference sequence). This CDR3 region has 15 residues. With 2 bases removed from V and 2 bases from J, the gap between germline ends came to 13 bases. In DNA form, the CDR3 reads TGTGCCAGCAGCTTCTCTTTGGGGGGACAAGAGACCCAGTACTTC. Encoded protein: CASSFSLGGQETQYF. Supplemented by reference TRBV5-4 and TRBJ2-5, the full variable domain reads ETGVTQSPTHLIKTRGQQVTLRCSSQSGHNTVSWYQQALGQGPQFIFQYYREEENGRGNFPPRFSGLQFPNYSSELNVNALELDDSALYLCASSFSLGGQETQYFGPGTRLLVL.

The V gene is TRBV29-1, the J gene TRBJ1-5; the D is unclear. The germline V and J ends were trimmed by 5 bases and 2 bases, with 16 bases remaining between them. Germline CDR1 reads SQVTM; CDR2 reads ANQGSEA. CDR3 length equals 15 residues. Here the CDR3 reads CSVSDGIIGNQPQHF. In DNA form, the CDR3 reads TGCAGCGTTTCTGACGGGATTATAGGCAATCAGCCCCAGCATTTT.

The rearrangement joins TRBV19 to TRBJ2-7; perhaps TRBD2 as D (6 bases). This CDR3 spans 16 amino acids. CDR1 is LNHDA, CDR2 SQIVND, per germline (reference sequence). V was trimmed by 3 bases and J by 0 bases, leaving 15 bases between them. The CDR3 loop is CASSMGSGQSSYEQYF. The CDR3 DNA is TGTGCCAGTAGTATGGGGAGCGGGCAAAGCTCCTACGAGCAGTACTTC.

J is TRBJ1-5 and V is TRBV5-1, with a tentative D call TRBD1 (5 bases). Germline V CDR1 and CDR2: SGHRS, YFSETQ. V shed 5 bases and J shed 6 bases, with 15 bases lying between them. The CDR3 is made up of 14 amino acids. The CDR3: CASRTAGLFQPQHF. The CDR3 bases are TGCGCCAGCAGGACGGCAGGGTTATTTCAGCCCCAGCATTTT.

The chain carries TRBV7-2 and TRBJ2-5, with no clear D. V dropped 3 bases and J dropped 7 bases, with 15 bases sitting between them. This CDR3 spans 14 amino acids. Germline-derived CDR1 and CDR2 are SGHTA and FQGNSA. As DNA, the CDR3 is TGTGCCAGCAGCTTGAGCCGGACGGGTGGGACCCAGTACTTC. It encodes CASSLSRTGGTQYF. Complete variable domain (other parts from reference TRBV7-2 and TRBJ2-5): GAGVSQSPSNKVTEKGKDVELRCDPISGHTALYWYRQSLGQGLEFLIYFQGNSAPDKSGLPSDRFSAERTGGSVSTLTIQRTQQEDSAVYLCASSLSRTGGTQYFGPGTRLLVL.

The J gene is TRBJ2-7, the V gene TRBV19; no firm D call. This CDR3 comprises 16 residues. Germline CDR1 LNHDA, CDR2 SQIVND (reference sequence). The V end lost 6 bases, the J end lost 3 bases, and 21 bases lay between the germline ends. CDR3 nucleotides: TGTGCCAGTAGACCCTCGGCCGGAGAGGTGGGCTACGAGCAGTACTTC. It yields the protein CASRPSAGEVGYEQYF. The full variable domain, with the rest looked up from reference TRBV19 and TRBJ2-7, is DGGITQSPKYLFRKEGQNVTLSCEQNLNHDAMYWYRQDPGQGLRLIYYSQIVNDFQKGDIAEGYSVSREKKESFPLTVTSAQKNPTAFYLCASRPSAGEVGYEQYFGPGTRLTVT.

V gene TRBV7-9 combines with J gene TRBJ2-1, with unresolved D. CDR1 is SEHNR, CDR2 FQNEAQ, per germline (reference sequence). Trimming pared 7 bases from V and 5 bases from J, leaving 15 bases between. The CDR3 totals 14 residues. In DNA form, the CDR3 reads TGTGCCAGCACCCACTACGAGAAAAACAATGAGCAGTTCTTC. Its translation is CASTHYEKNNEQFF.

The chain carries TRBV6-5 and TRBJ2-2; a weak D match, TRBD2 (5 bases). The CDR3 runs 14 residues. V was trimmed by 8 bases and J by 3 bases, leaving 13 bases between them. The germline CDR1 and CDR2 sequences are MNHEY and SVGAGI. The CDR3 loop reads CASAAGTYTGELFF. CDR3 bases: TGTGCCAGCGCCGCGGGCACCTACACCGGGGAGCTGTTTTTT.

J is TRBJ1-1 and V is TRBV2; unclear D gene. In germline, CDR1 is SNHLY, CDR2 FYNNEI. This CDR3 has 13 residues. V was shortened by 1 base and J by 3 bases, with 6 bases between the two germline ends. The DNA for the CDR3 is TGTGCCAGCAGTGAAGTTGGGTACACTGAAGCTTTCTTT. Amino acids: CASSEVGYTEAFF.

This clone was seen only once. The chain combines TRBV7-8 with TRBJ1-4; TRBD1 matches 10 bases. Unmatched junction bases numbered 6, after V lost 3 bases and J lost 8 bases. Germline V CDR1 and CDR2: SGHVS, FQNEAQ. This CDR3 is 15 amino acids long. CDR3: CASSFDRGRGEKLFF. The CDR3 nucleotides read TGTGCCAGCAGCTTCGACAGGGGGCGCGGGGAAAAACTGTTTTTT.

The chain carries TRBV7-2 and TRBJ2-2; no definite D call. Looked up from germline, CDR1 is SGHTA and CDR2 is FQGNSA. V was trimmed by 4 bases and J by 1 base, leaving 7 bases between them. The CDR3 runs to 14 residues. This chain's CDR3 is CASSWDLNTGELFF. CDR3 DNA sequence: TGTGCCAGCAGCTGGGATCTGAACACCGGGGAGCTGTTTTTT.

In this sample, this clone turned up once. The rearrangement links TRBV12-5 to TRBJ2-5; D call uncertain. The CDR3 sequence is 11 residues long. CDR1 and CDR2 (germline): LGHNT, FRNRAP. V gave up 4 bases and J gave up 4 bases, with 4 bases separating them. CDR3 bases: TGTGCTAGTGGTTCGGGAGAGACCCAGTACTTC. It is translated as CASGSGETQYF.

The rearrangement joins TRBV5-1 to TRBJ1-1; TRBD1 might be the D (5 bases). The germline V gene has CDR1 SGHRS and CDR2 YFSETQ. V shed 4 bases and J shed 0 bases, with 13 bases lying between them. The CDR3 runs 15 residues. In nucleotides, the CDR3 is TGCGCCAGCAGCATATGGGGGGGGGTGAACACTGAAGCTTTCTTT. Amino acid sequence: CASSIWGGVNTEAFF.

This chain uses TRBV5-1 with TRBJ1-3, with D possibly TRBD1 on 6 matching bases. Trimming removed 3 bases at V and 0 bases at J, with 10 bases between. Germline CDR1 and CDR2: SGHRS and YFSETQ. This CDR3 comprises 15 residues. This chain's CDR3 is CASSWGAASGNTIYF. CDR3 DNA sequence: TGCGCCAGCAGCTGGGGGGCGGCCTCTGGAAACACCATATATTTT.

In nucleotides, the CDR3 is TGTGCCAGCAGCCATGGGGCGGGAGTGGTAGATGAGCAGTTCTTC. As protein: CASSHGAGVVDEQFF. The V and J genes are TRBV14 and TRBJ2-1; TRBD2 aligns across 7 bases. V lost 3 bases to trimming and J lost 8 bases; unmatched junction nucleotides: 10. Germline CDR1 SGHDN, CDR2 FVKESK. This CDR3 contains 15 residues.

The chain links TRBV7-2 to TRBJ2-7, with 11 bases lining up with TRBD1. J lost 5 bases, V lost 6 bases, and 6 bases had no gene match. Germline V gene lookup returns CDR1 SGHTA and CDR2 FQGNSA. The CDR3 is made up of 14 amino acids. CDR3 protein: CASRPGTGGDEQYF. In DNA, the CDR3 is TGTGCCAGCAGGCCCGGGACAGGGGGAGACGAGCAGTACTTC. Using reference TRBV7-2 and TRBJ2-7 for the parts outside the CDR3, the full variable domain is GAGVSQSPSNKVTEKGKDVELRCDPISGHTALYWYRQSLGQGLEFLIYFQGNSAPDKSGLPSDRFSAERTGGSVSTLTIQRTQQEDSAVYLCASRPGTGGDEQYFGPGTRLTVT.

Sample share makes this clone medium-sized (0.01 to 0.1%). The chain combines TRBV11-2 with TRBJ1-1; D gene uncertain. CDR3 length: 11 residues. Trimming left V 2 bases short and J 8 bases short, with 6 bases between. The germline V gene encodes CDR1 SGHAT and CDR2 FQNNGV. The CDR3 is CASSLWLEAFF. The CDR3 nucleotides read TGTGCCAGCAGCTTATGGCTGGAAGCTTTCTTT.

In this sample, this clone turned up once. The chain employs TRBV2 and TRBJ2-7; D is possibly TRBD2 (5 bases). The V end was cut by 5 bases, the J end by 7 bases, with 24 bases between. The germline CDR1 and CDR2 sequences are SNHLY and FYNNEI. This CDR3 region has 16 residues. CDR3 loop: CASSPSWAAASGEQYF. The CDR3 DNA follows: TGTGCCAGCAGTCCCTCTTGGGCGGCCGCCTCGGGAGAGCAGTACTTC.

The chain is built from TRBV19 and TRBJ1-5; 8 bases are a match to TRBD1. This CDR3 spans 15 amino acids. J was trimmed by 3 bases and V by 1 base; bases with no gene match: 2. From germline, CDR1 is LNHDA and CDR2 SQIVND (reference sequence). CDR3 amino acids: CASSIATGANQPQHF. The CDR3 DNA reads as TGTGCCAGTAGTATAGCGACAGGGGCCAATCAGCCCCAGCATTTT. Full variable domain (rest looked up from reference TRBV19 and TRBJ1-5): DGGITQSPKYLFRKEGQNVTLSCEQNLNHDAMYWYRQDPGQGLRLIYYSQIVNDFQKGDIAEGYSVSREKKESFPLTVTSAQKNPTAFYLCASSIATGANQPQHFGDGTRLSIL.

The chain is built from TRBV5-1 and TRBJ1-4, with a tentative D call TRBD1 (5 bases). The CDR3 spans 15 residues. Germline V gives CDR1 SGHRS, CDR2 YFSETQ. V gave up 4 bases and J gave up 2 bases, with 12 bases separating them. DNA of the CDR3: TGCGCCAGCAGCCGGGGGGGACGGACTAATGAAAAACTGTTTTTT. Amino acid sequence: CASSRGGRTNEKLFF.

The rearrangement links TRBV19 to TRBJ2-7; TRBD2 aligns across 7 bases. The ends lost 3 bases at V and 0 bases at J; junction bases unmatched: 5. Germline CDR1 LNHDA, CDR2 SQIVND (reference sequence). CDR3 length equals 15 residues. CDR3 bases: TGTGCCAGTAGTATGGGCGGGAGCGGCTCCTACGAGCAGTACTTC. It translates to CASSMGGSGSYEQYF.